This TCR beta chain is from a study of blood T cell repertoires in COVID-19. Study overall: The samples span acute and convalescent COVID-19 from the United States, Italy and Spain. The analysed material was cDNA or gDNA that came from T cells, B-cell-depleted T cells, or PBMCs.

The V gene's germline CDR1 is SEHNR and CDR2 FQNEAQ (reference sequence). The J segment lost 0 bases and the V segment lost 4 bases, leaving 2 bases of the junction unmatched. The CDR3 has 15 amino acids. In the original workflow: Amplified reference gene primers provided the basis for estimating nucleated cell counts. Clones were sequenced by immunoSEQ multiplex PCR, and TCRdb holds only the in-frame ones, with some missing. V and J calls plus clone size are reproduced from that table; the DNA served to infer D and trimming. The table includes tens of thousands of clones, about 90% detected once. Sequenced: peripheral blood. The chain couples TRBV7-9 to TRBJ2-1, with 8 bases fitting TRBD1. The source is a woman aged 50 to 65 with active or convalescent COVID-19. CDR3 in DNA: TGTGCCAGCAGCTCCGGGACAGGCTCCTACAATGAGCAGTTCTTC. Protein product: CASSSGTGSYNEQFF.